The rows below give T cell receptor beta chains drawn from one sample of a study of cytomegalovirus exposure and HLA in healthy donors. TCRdb's copy holds only in-frame clones and misses some; the assay was immunoSEQ multiplex PCR. The record lists tens of thousands of clones, of which the ten most abundant hold about 1.7%. Sample: PBMCs. These receptors were obtained from a woman between 25 and 40 years old in good health and CMV-seronegative. The CDR3 runs from the conserved cysteine through the conserved F or W. A D gene is named only where the DNA matches it firmly.

cdr3_length: 16; j_call: TRBJ1-5; v_call: TRBV5-4; d_call: .; cdr3_nt: TGTGCCAGCAGCCCCATAGACGGGGAGAGCAATCAGCCCCAGCATTTT; cdr3_aa: CASSPIDGESNQPQHF
cdr3_length: 17; j_call: TRBJ2-7; v_call: TRBV27; d_call: TRBD2; cdr3_nt: TGTGCCAGCAGGACTCCTCTCGGACTAGCGGGAGGTGTCGAGCAGTACTTC; cdr3_aa: CASRTPLGLAGGVEQYF
cdr3_length: 18; j_call: TRBJ1-5; v_call: TRBV15; d_call: .; cdr3_nt: TGTGCCACCAGCAGAGATTTAAACCAGGGGAACGGGAATCAGCCCCAGCATTTT; cdr3_aa: CATSRDLNQGNGNQPQHF
cdr3_length: 14; j_call: TRBJ1-2; v_call: TRBV29-1; d_call: .; cdr3_nt: TGCAGCGCCCGCGCGGGGCTCTCTAACTATGGCTACACCTTC; cdr3_aa: CSARAGLSNYGYTF
cdr3_length: 13; j_call: TRBJ2-1; v_call: TRBV2; d_call: .; cdr3_nt: TGTGCCAGCAGTGAAGTAGGAGGGCCTGAGCAGTTCTTC; cdr3_aa: CASSEVGGPEQFF
cdr3_length: 15; j_call: TRBJ2-7; v_call: TRBV10-3; d_call: TRBD2; cdr3_nt: TGTGCCATCAGTTCAGCGGGGGGGTCCTCCTACGAGCAGTACTTC; cdr3_aa: CAISSAGGSSYEQYF
cdr3_length: 16; j_call: TRBJ1-5; v_call: TRBV2; d_call: TRBD1; cdr3_nt: TGTGCCAGCAGTGATGGTACAGGGGGCTGGAATCAGCCCCAGCATTTT; cdr3_aa: CASSDGTGGWNQPQHF
cdr3_length: 14; j_call: TRBJ2-3; v_call: TRBV18; d_call: .; cdr3_nt: TGTGCCAGCTCACTCTGGACAGTTACAGATACGCAGTATTTT; cdr3_aa: CASSLWTVTDTQYF
cdr3_length: 15; j_call: TRBJ1-6; v_call: TRBV9; d_call: TRBD1; cdr3_nt: TGTGCCAGCAGCCCCCGACAGGGAGGTAGCTCACCCCTCCACTTT; cdr3_aa: CASSPRQGGSSPLHF
cdr3_length: 15; j_call: TRBJ1-5; v_call: TRBV4-1; d_call: .; cdr3_nt: TGCGCCAGCAGCCAAGAGTCCGGGGTCAATCAGCCCCAGCATTTT; cdr3_aa: CASSQESGVNQPQHF
cdr3_length: 13; j_call: TRBJ1-1; v_call: TRBV28; d_call: .; cdr3_nt: TGTGCCAGCAGTTTACCCCTAACCACTGAAGCTTTCTTT; cdr3_aa: CASSLPLTTEAFF
cdr3_length: 12; j_call: TRBJ1-4; v_call: TRBV28; d_call: .; cdr3_nt: TGTGCCAGCAGGGTGCAGGATGAAAAACTGTTTTTT; cdr3_aa: CASRVQDEKLFF
cdr3_length: 15; j_call: TRBJ1-5; v_call: TRBV5-1; d_call: .; cdr3_nt: TGCGCCAGCAGCTTGACCGGGACTTCACTCCAGCCCCAGCATTTT; cdr3_aa: CASSLTGTSLQPQHF
cdr3_length: 14; j_call: TRBJ1-3; v_call: TRBV5-1; d_call: .; cdr3_nt: TGCGCCAGCACCCTCGGAGGGGCTGGAAACACCATATATTTT; cdr3_aa: CASTLGGAGNTIYF
cdr3_length: 13; j_call: TRBJ1-1; v_call: TRBV18; d_call: .; cdr3_nt: TGTGCCAGCTCGCTAGGACAGAACACTGAAGCTTTCTTT; cdr3_aa: CASSLGQNTEAFF
cdr3_length: 11; j_call: TRBJ2-7; v_call: TRBV7-9; d_call: TRBD1; cdr3_nt: TGTGCCAGAAGCCATGGACAGGAGGAGTACTTC; cdr3_aa: CARSHGQEEYF
cdr3_length: 14; j_call: TRBJ2-3; v_call: TRBV5-1; d_call: .; cdr3_nt: TGCGCCAGCAGCACGGGACTCCTGGGGGATACGCAGTATTTT; cdr3_aa: CASSTGLLGDTQYF
cdr3_length: 16; j_call: TRBJ2-1; v_call: TRBV19; d_call: TRBD2; cdr3_nt: TGTGCCAGTAGTAGACTAGCGGGAGAATCCTACAATGAGCAGTTCTTC; cdr3_aa: CASSRLAGESYNEQFF
cdr3_length: 14; j_call: TRBJ2-2; v_call: TRBV30; d_call: .; cdr3_nt: TGTGCCTGGACGGGCGGGATAAACACCGGGGAGCTGTTTTTT; cdr3_aa: CAWTGGINTGELFF
cdr3_length: 15; j_call: TRBJ2-1; v_call: TRBV27; d_call: TRBD2; cdr3_nt: TGTGCCAGCAGCTCGGGGACTAGCGGGAACAATGAGCAGTTCTTC; cdr3_aa: CASSSGTSGNNEQFF
cdr3_length: 14; j_call: TRBJ2-1; v_call: TRBV4-3; d_call: .; cdr3_nt: TGCGCCAGCAGCCAAGAGTGGAGAGACAATGAGCAGTTCTTC; cdr3_aa: CASSQEWRDNEQFF
cdr3_length: 16; j_call: TRBJ2-1; v_call: TRBV7-3; d_call: TRBD2; cdr3_nt: TGTGCCAGCAGCCTCGGCGGGGAGGGCTTGTGGAATGAGCAGTTCTTC; cdr3_aa: CASSLGGEGLWNEQFF
cdr3_length: 17; j_call: TRBJ2-7; v_call: TRBV27; d_call: TRBD1; cdr3_nt: TGTGCCAGCGGGAAGGGTTCTTCGACAGGGGACAGGCACGAGCAGTACTTC; cdr3_aa: CASGKGSSTGDRHEQYF
cdr3_length: 12; j_call: TRBJ1-5; v_call: TRBV28; d_call: .; cdr3_nt: TGTGCCAGCACAGTTTCGAATCAGCCCCAGCATTTT; cdr3_aa: CASTVSNQPQHF
cdr3_length: 14; j_call: TRBJ1-4; v_call: TRBV19; d_call: .; cdr3_nt: TGTGCCAGTAGCATCGGGCAGGGGCGTGAAAAACTGTTTTTT; cdr3_aa: CASSIGQGREKLFF
cdr3_length: 14; j_call: TRBJ1-1; v_call: TRBV7-2; d_call: .; cdr3_nt: TGTGCCAGCAGCTCCCTACAGAGTGCTACTGAAGCTTTCTTT; cdr3_aa: CASSSLQSATEAFF
cdr3_length: 16; j_call: TRBJ2-7; v_call: TRBV6-1; d_call: TRBD1; cdr3_nt: TGTGCCAGCAGTGTCCTTGTCGGGACAGGAGCCTACGAGCAGTACTTC; cdr3_aa: CASSVLVGTGAYEQYF
cdr3_length: 14; j_call: TRBJ2-3; v_call: TRBV5-1; d_call: TRBD2; cdr3_nt: TGCGCCAGCAAGGGCGGGAGGGTCTACGATACGCAGTATTTT; cdr3_aa: CASKGGRVYDTQYF
cdr3_length: 17; j_call: TRBJ2-6; v_call: TRBV11-2; d_call: .; cdr3_nt: TGTGCCAGCAGCTTCTCCCATGGGCCCAGAGGGGCCAACGTCCTGACTTTC; cdr3_aa: CASSFSHGPRGANVLTF
cdr3_length: 15; j_call: TRBJ1-2; v_call: TRBV6-5; d_call: TRBD1; cdr3_nt: TGTGCCAGCAGCCCCCGACAGGGGCGAGGCTATGGCTACACCTTC; cdr3_aa: CASSPRQGRGYGYTF
cdr3_length: 12; j_call: TRBJ2-3; v_call: TRBV18; d_call: .; cdr3_nt: TGTGCCAGCTCACCGTACACAGATACGCAGTATTTT; cdr3_aa: CASSPYTDTQYF
cdr3_length: 15; j_call: TRBJ2-7; v_call: TRBV29-1; d_call: .; cdr3_nt: TGCAGCGTTGTGGTACAGGAAGGAGTGTTGTACGAGCAGTACTTC; cdr3_aa: CSVVVQEGVLYEQYF
cdr3_length: 13; j_call: TRBJ2-1; v_call: TRBV29-1; d_call: TRBD1; cdr3_nt: TGCAGCGCCGAGGGACAGTCCAACAATGAGCAGTTCTTC; cdr3_aa: CSAEGQSNNEQFF
cdr3_length: 14; j_call: TRBJ1-2; v_call: TRBV11-1; d_call: .; cdr3_nt: TGTGCCAGCAGCTTAGACGTCTCTAGCTATGGCTACACCTTC; cdr3_aa: CASSLDVSSYGYTF
cdr3_length: 16; j_call: TRBJ2-7; v_call: TRBV30; d_call: TRBD2; cdr3_nt: TGTGCCTGGAGGAATTATGGGCGGGAGGGTTTTTACGAGCAGTACTTC; cdr3_aa: CAWRNYGREGFYEQYF
cdr3_length: 15; j_call: TRBJ2-7; v_call: TRBV5-8; d_call: TRBD2; cdr3_nt: TGTGCCAGCATTTTTAGCGGGATAAGCTCCTACGAGCAGTACTTC; cdr3_aa: CASIFSGISSYEQYF
cdr3_length: 16; j_call: TRBJ1-5; v_call: TRBV30; d_call: TRBD1; cdr3_nt: TGTGCCTGGGGAAACCGGGACAGGGGAAACAATCAGCCCCAGCATTTT; cdr3_aa: CAWGNRDRGNNQPQHF
cdr3_length: 14; j_call: TRBJ2-7; v_call: TRBV27; d_call: TRBD2; cdr3_nt: TGTGCCAGCAGTAATCAAGCGGGAGGGCGCGAGCAGTACTTC; cdr3_aa: CASSNQAGGREQYF
cdr3_length: 16; j_call: TRBJ1-5; v_call: TRBV4-1; d_call: .; cdr3_nt: TGCGCCAGCAGCCAATTCCGGAGGGGAAGTGATCAGCCCCAGCATTTT; cdr3_aa: CASSQFRRGSDQPQHF
cdr3_length: 14; j_call: TRBJ2-2; v_call: TRBV10-1; d_call: .; cdr3_nt: TGCGCCAGCAGTGAGTCAGTCGGGACCGGGGAGCTGTTTTTT; cdr3_aa: CASSESVGTGELFF
cdr3_length: 16; j_call: TRBJ2-3; v_call: TRBV4-3; d_call: TRBD2; cdr3_nt: TGCGCCAGCAGCCAAGAAATGACTAGCGGAGGAGGTACGCAGTATTTT; cdr3_aa: CASSQEMTSGGGTQYF
cdr3_length: 14; j_call: TRBJ2-1; v_call: TRBV5-1; d_call: .; cdr3_nt: TGCGCCAGCAACATAGCGGCTACCTACAATGAGCAGTTCTTC; cdr3_aa: CASNIAATYNEQFF